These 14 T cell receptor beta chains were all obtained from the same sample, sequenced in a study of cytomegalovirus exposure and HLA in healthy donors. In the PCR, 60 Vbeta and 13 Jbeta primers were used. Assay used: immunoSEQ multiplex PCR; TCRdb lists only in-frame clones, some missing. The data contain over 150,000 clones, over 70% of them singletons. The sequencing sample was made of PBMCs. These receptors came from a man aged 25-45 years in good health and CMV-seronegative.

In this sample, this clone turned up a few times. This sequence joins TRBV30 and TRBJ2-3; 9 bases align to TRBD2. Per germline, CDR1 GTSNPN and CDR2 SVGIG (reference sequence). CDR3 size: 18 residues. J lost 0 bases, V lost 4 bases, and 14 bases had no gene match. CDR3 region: CAWTPRLAGLASTDTQYF. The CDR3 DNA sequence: TGTGCCTGGACCCCTCGGCTAGCGGGATTAGCTAGCACAGATACGCAGTATTTT.

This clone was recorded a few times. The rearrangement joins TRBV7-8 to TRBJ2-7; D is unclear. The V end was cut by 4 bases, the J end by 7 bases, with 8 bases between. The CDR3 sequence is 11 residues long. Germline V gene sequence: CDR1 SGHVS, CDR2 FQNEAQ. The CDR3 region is CASSSDREQYF. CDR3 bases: TGTGCCAGCAGCTCTGATCGGGAGCAGTACTTC. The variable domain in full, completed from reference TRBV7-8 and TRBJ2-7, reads GAGVSQSPRYKVAKRGQDVALRCDPISGHVSLFWYQQALGQGPEFLTYFQNEAQLDKSGLPSDRFFAERPEGSVSTLKIQRTQQEDSAVYLCASSSDREQYFGPGTRLTVT.

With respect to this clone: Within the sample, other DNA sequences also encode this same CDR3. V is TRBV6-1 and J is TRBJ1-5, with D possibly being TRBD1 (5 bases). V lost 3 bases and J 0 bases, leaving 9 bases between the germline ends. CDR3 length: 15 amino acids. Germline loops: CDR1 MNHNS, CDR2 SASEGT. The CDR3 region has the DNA TGTGCCAGCAGTGATAGGGGAGGTAGCAATCAGCCCCAGCATTTT. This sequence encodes CASSDRGGSNQPQHF.

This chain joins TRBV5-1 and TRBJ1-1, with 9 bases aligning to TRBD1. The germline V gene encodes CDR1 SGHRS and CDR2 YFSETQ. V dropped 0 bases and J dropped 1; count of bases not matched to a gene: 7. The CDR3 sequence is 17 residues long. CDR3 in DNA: TGCGCCAGCAGCTTGGTGTTAATACAGGGGGCGAACACTGAAGCTTTCTTT. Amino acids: CASSLVLIQGANTEAFF.

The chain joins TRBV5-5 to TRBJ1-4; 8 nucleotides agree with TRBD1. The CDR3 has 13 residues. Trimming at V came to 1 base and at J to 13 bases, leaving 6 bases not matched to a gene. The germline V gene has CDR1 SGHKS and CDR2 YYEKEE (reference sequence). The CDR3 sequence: CASSLTGGDGLFF. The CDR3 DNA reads TGTGCCAGCAGCTTGACAGGGGGGGACGGACTGTTTTTT.

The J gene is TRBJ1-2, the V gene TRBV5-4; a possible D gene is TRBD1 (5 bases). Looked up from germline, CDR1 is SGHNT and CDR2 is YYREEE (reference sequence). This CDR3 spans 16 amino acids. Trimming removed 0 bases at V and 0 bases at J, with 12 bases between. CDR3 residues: CASSLVGEAANYGYTF. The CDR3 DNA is TGTGCCAGCAGCTTGGTGGGGGAGGCCGCTAACTATGGCTACACCTTC.

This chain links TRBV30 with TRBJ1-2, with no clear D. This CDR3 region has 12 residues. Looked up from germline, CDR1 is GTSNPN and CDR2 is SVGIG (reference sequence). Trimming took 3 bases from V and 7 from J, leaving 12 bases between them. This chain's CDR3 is CAWRAGVGGYTF. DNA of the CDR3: TGTGCCTGGAGGGCAGGCGTCGGTGGCTACACCTTC. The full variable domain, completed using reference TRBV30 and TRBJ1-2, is SQTIHQWPATLVQPVGSPLSLECTVEGTSNPNLYWYRQAAGRGLQLLFYSVGIGQISSEVPQNLSASRPQDRQFILSSKKLLLSDSGFYLCAWRAGVGGYTFGSGTRLTVV.

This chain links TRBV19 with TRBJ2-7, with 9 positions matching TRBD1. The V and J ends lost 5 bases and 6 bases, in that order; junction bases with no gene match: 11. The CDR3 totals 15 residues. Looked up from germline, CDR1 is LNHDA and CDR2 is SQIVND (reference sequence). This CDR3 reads CASSAPGTGTIEQYF. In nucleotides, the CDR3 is TGTGCCAGTAGTGCCCCCGGGACAGGGACGATCGAGCAGTACTTC.

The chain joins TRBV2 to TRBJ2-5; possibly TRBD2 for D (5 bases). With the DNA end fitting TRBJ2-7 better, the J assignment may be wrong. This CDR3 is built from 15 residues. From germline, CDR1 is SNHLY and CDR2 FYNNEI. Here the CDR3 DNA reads TGTGCCAGCGGGCGGACTGCGATCCTCTCCTACGAGCAGTACTTC. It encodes CASGRTAILSYEQYF.

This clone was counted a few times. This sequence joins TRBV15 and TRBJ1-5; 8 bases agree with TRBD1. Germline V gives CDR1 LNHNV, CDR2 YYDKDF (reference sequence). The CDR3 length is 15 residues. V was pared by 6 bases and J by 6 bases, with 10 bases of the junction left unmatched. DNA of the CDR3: TGTGCCACCAGTCCGGACAGGGAAGGCGCTCAGCCCCAGCATTTT. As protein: CATSPDREGAQPQHF.

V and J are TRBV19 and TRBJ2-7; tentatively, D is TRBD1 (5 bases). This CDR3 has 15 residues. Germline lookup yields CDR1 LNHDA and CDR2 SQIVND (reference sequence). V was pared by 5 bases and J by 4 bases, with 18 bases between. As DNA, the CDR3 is TGTGCCAGTAGTGCCTTCTGGCAGGGCGCTTACGAGCAGTACTTC. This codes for CASSAFWQGAYEQYF.

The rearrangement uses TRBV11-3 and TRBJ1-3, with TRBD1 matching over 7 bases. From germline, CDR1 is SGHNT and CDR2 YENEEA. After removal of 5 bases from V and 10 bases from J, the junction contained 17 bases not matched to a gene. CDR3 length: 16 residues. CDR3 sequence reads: CASSQGVRVQGATIYF. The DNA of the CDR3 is TGTGCCAGCAGCCAGGGGGTTAGGGTACAAGGAGCGACCATATATTTT.

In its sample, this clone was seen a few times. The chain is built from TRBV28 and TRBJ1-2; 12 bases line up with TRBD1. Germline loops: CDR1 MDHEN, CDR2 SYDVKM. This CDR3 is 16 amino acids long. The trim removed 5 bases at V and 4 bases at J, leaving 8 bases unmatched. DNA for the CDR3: TGTGCCAGCAGTCTAGGGACAGGGGGCGGTTCCTATGGCTACACCTTC. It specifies CASSLGTGGGSYGYTF.

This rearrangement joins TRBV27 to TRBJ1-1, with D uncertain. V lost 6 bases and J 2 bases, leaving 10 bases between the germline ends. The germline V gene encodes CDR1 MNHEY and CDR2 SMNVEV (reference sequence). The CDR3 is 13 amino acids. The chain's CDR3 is CASSLVPNTEAFF. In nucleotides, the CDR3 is TGTGCCAGCAGCCTAGTCCCTAACACTGAAGCTTTCTTT.